These 25 T cell receptor beta chains came from one sample sequenced in a study of cytomegalovirus exposure and HLA in healthy donors. TCRdb's table, derived via immunoSEQ multiplex PCR, lists solely in-frame clones and lacks some. Of about 360,000 clones in the sample, roughly 89% were seen once. The sample taken for sequencing was PBMCs. All receptors come from a woman younger than 30 in good health and CMV-seronegative.

The chain has TRBV15 and TRBJ2-7; 7 bases match TRBD1. This CDR3 is built from 12 residues. The germline gives CDR1 LNHNV, CDR2 YYDKDF (reference sequence). Losses at the gene ends were 8 bases for V and 3 bases for J; bases not matched to a gene: 4. CDR3 coding DNA: TGTGCCACCGCGGACAGGTACTACGAGCAGTACTTC. This encodes CATADRYYEQYF.

This chain uses TRBV6-1 with TRBJ1-1, with D unresolved. The CDR3 loop spans 15 amino acids. Per germline, CDR1 MNHNS and CDR2 SASEGT. Trimming left V 6 bases short and J 4 bases short, with 18 bases between. The CDR3 is CASSRRSGQLTEAFF. Here the CDR3 DNA reads TGTGCCAGCAGCCGAAGGAGCGGGCAGCTCACTGAAGCTTTCTTT.

V usage is TRBV28 and J usage is TRBJ1-2, with 12 bases lining up with TRBD1. After removal of 6 bases from V and 3 bases from J, the junction contained 5 bases not matched to a gene. Germline CDR1 is MDHEN and CDR2 is SYDVKM. This CDR3 spans 15 amino acids. CDR3 residues: CASRGTGGLYYGYTF. CDR3 nucleotide sequence: TGTGCCAGCAGAGGGACAGGGGGCTTGTACTATGGCTACACCTTC.

The chain combines TRBV13 with TRBJ2-3, with D possibly TRBD2 on 6 matching bases. Germline V gene sequence: CDR1 PRHDT, CDR2 FYEKMQ (reference sequence). V was trimmed by 5 bases and J by 6 bases, leaving 24 bases between them. The CDR3 extends over 17 amino acids. The CDR3 sequence is CASSGSAGSKPSDTQYF. Here the CDR3 DNA reads TGTGCCAGCAGCGGCAGTGCCGGGAGTAAACCGTCTGATACGCAGTATTTT.

This clone has only one observation. The rearrangement links TRBV27 to TRBJ2-1; 14 bases map to TRBD2. The V and J ends lost 2 bases and 8 bases, in that order; junction bases with no gene match: 2. Germline CDR1 and CDR2: MNHEY and SMNVEV (reference sequence). This CDR3 comprises 15 residues. The CDR3 loop reads CASSLGTSGSYEQFF. The CDR3 coding sequence is TGTGCCAGCAGTTTAGGGACTAGCGGGAGCTATGAGCAGTTCTTC.

The gene calls are TRBV5-1 and TRBJ2-7, with 7 bases identical to TRBD1. V lost 5 bases, J lost 4 bases, and 6 bases stayed unmatched. This CDR3 comprises 13 residues. The germline V gene has CDR1 SGHRS and CDR2 YFSETQ. The CDR3 sequence: CASSQDRVYEQYF. The DNA of the CDR3 is TGCGCCAGCAGTCAAGACAGGGTTTACGAGCAGTACTTC.

This rearrangement joins TRBV11-3 to TRBJ1-1; perhaps TRBD1 as D (5 bases). The CDR3 is made up of 15 amino acids. V was pared by 0 bases and J by 5 bases, with 13 bases between. Germline V gene data show CDR1 as SGHNT and CDR2 as YENEEA. Written as DNA, the CDR3 is TGTGCCAGCAGCTTAGAGGGGGGTTTACGGACTGAAGCTTTCTTT. This encodes CASSLEGGLRTEAFF.

The rearrangement uses TRBV10-3 and TRBJ1-1; D not certain. The length of the CDR3 is 15 residues. Germline V gene sequence: CDR1 ENHRY, CDR2 SYGVKD. The V gene lost 3 bases and the J gene lost 2 bases, with 13 bases spanning the gap. The CDR3 sequence is CAISDRLGSNTEAFF. The CDR3 DNA follows: TGTGCCATCAGTGACAGGCTTGGCAGTAACACTGAAGCTTTCTTT.

The chain couples TRBV5-4 to TRBJ1-5, with 7 bases that match TRBD1. Germline assignment: CDR1 SGHNT and CDR2 YYREEE (reference sequence). J lost 5 bases, V lost 2 bases, and 4 bases had no gene match. The CDR3 has 14 residues. The DNA for the CDR3 is TGTGCCAGCAGCTTACAGGGGCTCGATCAGCCCCAGCATTTT. Translated, it gives CASSLQGLDQPQHF.

The gene calls are TRBV15 and TRBJ2-1, with a weak D call TRBD2 (5 bases). V was shortened by 7 bases and J by 2 bases, with 9 bases between the two germline ends. Germline V gene lookup returns CDR1 LNHNV and CDR2 YYDKDF (reference sequence). There are 13 residues in the CDR3. The CDR3 bases are TGTGCCACCAACACGGGAACCTACAATGAGCAGTTCTTC. It specifies CATNTGTYNEQFF.

The chain combines TRBV28 with TRBJ1-2; D is unresolved. Trimming removed 7 bases from V and 7 bases from J, with 10 bases in between. Germline CDR1 and CDR2: MDHEN and SYDVKM. This CDR3 region has 11 residues. CDR3 region: CASTEGIGYTF. CDR3 DNA sequence: TGTGCCAGCACCGAGGGTATTGGCTACACCTTC.

DNA of the CDR3: TGCGCCAGCAGCCCACTCGCGATACTCCGGGAGAACGAGCAGTACTTC. Translating gives CASSPLAILRENEQYF. The chain employs TRBV4-1 and TRBJ2-7; weak D call: TRBD2 (6 bases). V lost 4 bases, J lost 5 bases, and 21 bases lay in between. Germline lookup yields CDR1 MGHRA and CDR2 YSYEKL. The CDR3 has 16 amino acids.

The gene calls are TRBV7-2 and TRBJ2-7, with TRBD2 matching 10 bases. This CDR3 has 17 residues. Trimming at V came to 2 bases and at J to 0 bases, leaving 7 bases not matched to a gene. CDR1 is SGHTA and CDR2 is FQGNSA in the germline V gene. For the CDR3, the DNA is TGTGCCAGCAGCTTATATTCACTAGCGGGGACCTCCTACGAGCAGTACTTC. It translates to CASSLYSLAGTSYEQYF.

J is TRBJ2-1 and V is TRBV30, with a possible D match to TRBD2 (6 bases). Germline V gene lookup returns CDR1 GTSNPN and CDR2 SVGIG (reference sequence). Deletions cut 3 bases from V and 0 bases from J, with 12 bases between. The CDR3 has 15 amino acids. The CDR3 nucleotides are TGTGCCTGGAGGGAGGGGCCGAGCTCCTACAATGAGCAGTTCTTC. Protein sequence: CAWREGPSSYNEQFF.

The CDR3 DNA is TGCGCCAGCAGCCAAGCCGGTCGCACCTACGAGCAGTACTTC. Residues: CASSQAGRTYEQYF. V and J are TRBV4-1 and TRBJ2-7; D unclear. Trimming cost V 1 base and J 2 bases, with 9 bases left between them. Germline V gene sequence: CDR1 MGHRA, CDR2 YSYEKL. CDR3 length equals 14 residues.

This chain joins TRBV19 and TRBJ2-5; D not resolved. V was cut by 3 bases and J by 4 bases, with 3 bases left in between. The CDR3 contains 11 residues. Germline lookup yields CDR1 LNHDA and CDR2 SQIVND (reference sequence). CDR3 nucleotides: TGTGCCAGTAGTATCTCAGAGACCCAGTACTTC. The encoded protein is CASSISETQYF.

This chain links TRBV2 with TRBJ2-3, with D tentatively TRBD2 (6 bases). V lost 5 bases to trimming and J lost 4 bases, with 19 bases between them. Germline V gene lookup returns CDR1 SNHLY and CDR2 FYNNEI. CDR3 size: 16 residues. CDR3 loop: CASSSRDSGRPDTQYF. CDR3 coding DNA: TGTGCCAGCAGTAGCCGGGACTCCGGGAGACCAGATACGCAGTATTTT. The full variable domain, its missing parts supplied by reference TRBV2 and TRBJ2-3, is EPEVTQTPSHQVTQMGQEVILRCVPISNHLYFYWYRQILGQKVEFLVSFYNNEISEKSEIFDDQFSVERPDGSNFTLKIRSTKLEDSAMYFCASSSRDSGRPDTQYFGPGTRLTVL.

V is TRBV27 and J is TRBJ2-1; TRBD2 agrees at 11 bases. This CDR3 region has 16 residues. Per germline, CDR1 MNHEY and CDR2 SMNVEV (reference sequence). With V trimmed by 0 bases and J by 2 bases, 0 bases remained unmatched. The DNA of the CDR3 is TGTGCCAGCAGTTTATCGGGACTAGCGGCCTACAATGAGCAGTTCTTC. It yields the protein CASSLSGLAAYNEQFF.

The chain is built from TRBV4-1 and TRBJ2-1; possible D gene TRBD1, 5 bases. Germline CDR1 reads MGHRA; CDR2 reads YSYEKL. Trimming cost V 3 bases and J 4 bases, with 10 bases left between them. The CDR3 length is 14 residues. The CDR3 DNA reads TGCGCCAGCAGCCACCCCGACAGATACAATGAGCAGTTCTTC. Its protein is CASSHPDRYNEQFF.

The rearrangement uses TRBV5-4 and TRBJ1-6, with no clear D. Trimming left V 2 bases short and J 8 bases short, with 29 bases between. Germline loops: CDR1 SGHNT, CDR2 YYREEE (reference sequence). The CDR3 totals 20 residues. The CDR3 spells CASSLRGVMGTILWDSPLHF. CDR3 DNA: TGTGCCAGCAGCTTACGCGGGGTTATGGGTACGATCCTCTGGGATTCACCCCTCCACTTT.

V and J are TRBV18 and TRBJ1-2; TRBD1 matches 11 bases. Germline CDR1 KGHSH, CDR2 LQKENI. With V trimmed by 2 bases and J by 3 bases, 11 bases remained unmatched. This CDR3 has 18 amino acids. The CDR3 nucleotides are TGTGCCAGCTCACCATTAAGTTCGGGACAGGGGGTGTACTATGGCTACACCTTC. Amino acid sequence: CASSPLSSGQGVYYGYTF.

The V call is TRBV7-3, the J call TRBJ2-3, with 10 bases fitting TRBD2. This CDR3 contains 19 residues. Trimming at V came to 0 bases and at J to 0 bases, leaving 9 bases not matched to a gene. Germline V gives CDR1 SGHTA, CDR2 FQGTGA. The DNA for the CDR3 is TGTGCCAGCAGCTTAACTAGCGGGAGGAACTACATTAGCACAGATACGCAGTATTTT. Protein product: CASSLTSGRNYISTDTQYF.

The V gene is TRBV6-5, the J gene TRBJ2-2, with a possible D match to TRBD2 (6 bases). Per germline, CDR1 MNHEY and CDR2 SVGAGI. Trimming cost V 4 bases and J 5 bases, with 14 bases left between them. The CDR3 contains 15 residues. For the CDR3, the DNA is TGTGCCAGCAGTTCCGGTGGGGCGGGGACCGGGGAGCTGTTTTTT. Its translation: CASSSGGAGTGELFF.

J is TRBJ1-6 and V is TRBV11-2; 10 nucleotides line up with TRBD1. The CDR3 runs 15 residues. V was pared by 3 bases and J by 9 bases, with 5 bases of the junction left unmatched. CDR1 is SGHAT, CDR2 FQNNGV, per germline. CDR3 region: CASSLPGTGVSPLHF. The DNA for the CDR3 is TGTGCCAGCAGCTTGCCCGGGACAGGGGTTTCACCCCTCCACTTT.

The chain couples TRBV5-4 to TRBJ2-1, with D possibly being TRBD2 (5 bases). Trimming shortened V by 2 bases and J by 12 bases, and 18 bases separated the two germline ends. CDR1 and CDR2 (germline): SGHNT, YYREEE (reference sequence). This CDR3 is 14 amino acids long. The CDR3 loop reads CASSFRQVGGGQFF. CDR3 in DNA: TGTGCCAGCAGCTTTAGGCAGGTGGGCGGAGGGCAGTTCTTC.